This T cell receptor beta chain was sequenced for a study of T cell changes during pregnancy in multiple sclerosis. The CDR3 sequence is 12 residues long. Looked up from germline, CDR1 is SGHTA and CDR2 is FQGTGA. Trimming took off 5 bases at V and 12 bases at J, with 11 bases between the two ends. The repertoire was sequenced with immunoSEQ multiplex PCR; TCRdb's copy has only in-frame clones and lacks some. Among about 53,000 clones listed, around nine tenths were seen once. The receptor comes from a female donor with multiple sclerosis, enrolled in a pregnancy study. The rearrangement uses TRBV7-3 and TRBJ2-6; tentative D call: TRBD2 (5 bases). Sequenced material: CD4+ T cells from peripheral blood mononuclear cells, taken in the third trimester of pregnancy. CDR3: CASSPGVPVLTF. For the CDR3, the DNA is TGTGCCAGCAGCCCCGGGGTGCCCGTCCTGACTTTC.